This TCR beta chain was found in a study of blood T cells in healthy people across ages. This clonotype was counted ten times or more. Isolation of PBMCs gave at least 7 million cells per sample. With a J-beta primer mix and a sample-barcoded 5' primer, a second PCR ran 7 to 11 cycles. MiXCR, run by TCRdb on the 5' RACE reads, gives a single entry per CDR3 protein. The sample consists of about 590,000 distinct CDR3 sequences, about 30% of them appearing once. The sequence was collected from a woman of 80 years or more in good health. Sequencing was carried out using blood.

The CDR3 DNA reads as TGTGCCAGCAGCACGACACCCCTTGACAGGGCCTCCTACAATGAGCAGTTCTTC. Residues: CASSTTPLDRASYNEQFF. This chain links TRBV7-6 with TRBJ2-1; 7 bases match TRBD1. The germline V gene encodes CDR1 SGHVS and CDR2 FNYEAQ. This CDR3 has 18 residues. Trimming cost V 5 bases and J 0 bases; bases outside gene matches: 13.